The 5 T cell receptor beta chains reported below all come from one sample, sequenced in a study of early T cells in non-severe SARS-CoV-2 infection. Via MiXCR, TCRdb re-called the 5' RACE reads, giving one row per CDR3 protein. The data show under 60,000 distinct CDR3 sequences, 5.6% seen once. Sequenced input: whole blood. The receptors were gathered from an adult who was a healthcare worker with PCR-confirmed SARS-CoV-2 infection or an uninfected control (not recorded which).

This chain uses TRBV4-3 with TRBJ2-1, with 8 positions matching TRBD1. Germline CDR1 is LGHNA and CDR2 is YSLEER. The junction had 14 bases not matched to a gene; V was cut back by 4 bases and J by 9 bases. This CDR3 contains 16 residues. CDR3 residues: CASSRDRGGEKGEQFF. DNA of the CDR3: TGCGCCAGCAGCCGAGACAGGGGAGGAGAGAAAGGTGAGCAGTTCTTC.

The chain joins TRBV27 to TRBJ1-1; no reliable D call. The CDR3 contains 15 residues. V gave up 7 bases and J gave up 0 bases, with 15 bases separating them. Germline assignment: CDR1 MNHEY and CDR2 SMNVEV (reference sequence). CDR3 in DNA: TGTGCCAGCACCCTGAGCCCGACTATGAACACTGAAGCTTTCTTT. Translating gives CASTLSPTMNTEAFF.

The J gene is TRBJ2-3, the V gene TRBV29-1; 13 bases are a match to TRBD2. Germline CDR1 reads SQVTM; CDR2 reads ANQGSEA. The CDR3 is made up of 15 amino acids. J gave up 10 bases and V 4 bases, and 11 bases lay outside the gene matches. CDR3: CSVGLAGGRGGSQYF. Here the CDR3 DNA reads TGCAGCGTTGGACTAGCGGGGGGTCGGGGTGGCTCGCAGTATTTT.

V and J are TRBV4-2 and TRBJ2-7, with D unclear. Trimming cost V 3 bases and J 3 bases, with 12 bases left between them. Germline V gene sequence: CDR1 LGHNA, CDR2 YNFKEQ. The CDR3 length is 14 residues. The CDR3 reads CASSQALESYEQYF. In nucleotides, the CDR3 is TGTGCCAGCAGCCAGGCCTTGGAGAGCTACGAGCAGTACTTC.

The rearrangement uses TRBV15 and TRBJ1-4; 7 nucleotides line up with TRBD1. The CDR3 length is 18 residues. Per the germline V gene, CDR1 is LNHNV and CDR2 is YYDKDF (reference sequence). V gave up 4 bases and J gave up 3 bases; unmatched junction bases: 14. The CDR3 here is CATSKGLTGVNPNEKLFF. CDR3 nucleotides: TGTGCCACCAGCAAAGGGCTAACAGGGGTCAATCCTAATGAAAAACTGTTTTTT.